The 24 T cell receptor beta chains in this list originate from one sample, sequenced in a study of CD8+ T cells in alopecia areata (dated by TCRdb to the late 2010s). The library was obtained by the immunoSEQ multiplex PCR assay. For TCR sequencing, RNA was extracted from every sample and reverse transcribed into cDNA to serve as template. Sourced from immuneACCESS, this table was stored by TCRdb with only in-frame sequences that have V and J called. A share of the clones is absent; for the studies checked, an unresolved V gene accounts for under half, and the remainder has no known explanation. This sample comprises around 210,000 clones, approximately 60% of them detected only once. The ten largest make up nearly 5% of the sample. Sequenced input: CD8+ T cells sorted from blood. The receptors were sampled from a human donor in good health.

V gene TRBV11-1 combines with J gene TRBJ1-1; 7 bases line up with TRBD1. The V and J ends lost 7 bases and 6 bases, in that order; junction bases with no gene match: 14. Germline V gives CDR1 SGHAT, CDR2 FQDESV (reference sequence). The CDR3 consists of 15 residues. CDR3 loop: CASTRFDRDSPEAFF. The DNA of the CDR3 is TGTGCCAGCACGCGTTTCGACCGGGACAGCCCTGAAGCTTTCTTT. The whole variable domain, remainder taken from reference TRBV11-1 and TRBJ1-1, is EAEVAQSPRYKITEKSQAVAFWCDPISGHATLYWYRQILGQGPELLVQFQDESVVDDSQLPKDRFSAERLKGVDSTLKIQPAELGDSAMYLCASTRFDRDSPEAFFGQGTRLTVV.

V and J are TRBV4-1 and TRBJ2-1; D perhaps matches TRBD2 (6 bases). V was shortened by 4 bases and J by 4 bases, with 8 bases between the two germline ends. This CDR3 comprises 13 residues. Germline CDR1 is MGHRA and CDR2 is YSYEKL. The CDR3 loop reads CASSLGTYNEQFF. CDR3 nucleotide sequence: TGCGCCAGCAGCCTTGGGACTTACAATGAGCAGTTCTTC.

This clone turned up a few times. The chain joins TRBV6-1 to TRBJ1-3; D perhaps matches TRBD1 (5 bases). The V end lost 3 bases, the J end lost 4 bases, and 16 bases lay between the germline ends. Germline-derived CDR1 and CDR2 are MNHNS and SASEGT. This CDR3 is 16 amino acids long. The chain's CDR3 is CASSDSGIPGGNTIYF. The CDR3 nucleotides are TGTGCCAGCAGTGATTCTGGCATCCCAGGGGGAAACACCATATATTTT.

The rearrangement links TRBV7-9 to TRBJ1-2; D call uncertain. This CDR3 region has 15 residues. V was shortened by 1 base and J by 5 bases, with 14 bases between the two germline ends. CDR1 is SEHNR and CDR2 is FQNEAQ in the germline V gene (reference sequence). The CDR3 sequence: CASSLGSITPYGYTF. As DNA, the CDR3 is TGTGCCAGCAGCTTAGGGTCCATAACTCCTTATGGCTACACCTTC.

The rearrangement uses TRBV7-9 and TRBJ1-2, with D unresolved. The germline V and J ends were trimmed by 5 bases and 0 bases, with 7 bases remaining between them. The CDR3 length is 13 residues. Germline V gene sequence: CDR1 SEHNR, CDR2 FQNEAQ (reference sequence). The CDR3 sequence: CASSPASNYGYTF. CDR3 bases: TGTGCCAGCAGCCCAGCCTCTAACTATGGCTACACCTTC.

This rearrangement joins TRBV4-1 to TRBJ1-1; the D is unclear. The CDR3 runs 12 residues. With 4 bases removed from V and 4 bases from J, the gap between germline ends came to 7 bases. Germline CDR1 and CDR2: MGHRA and YSYEKL. CDR3 residues: CASSLRSTEAFF. In DNA form, the CDR3 reads TGCGCCAGCAGCCTACGGAGCACTGAAGCTTTCTTT.

A few counts support this clone. The chain links TRBV29-1 to TRBJ2-5; possibly TRBD1 or TRBD2 for D (5 bases each). The CDR3 runs 14 residues. The germline V gene has CDR1 SQVTM and CDR2 ANQGSEA. V gave up 8 bases and J gave up 5 bases, with 21 bases separating them. The CDR3 loop is CSPLGRRLLETQYF. The CDR3 DNA sequence: TGCAGCCCATTGGGGCGGAGGCTACTGGAGACCCAGTACTTC.

The chain carries TRBV7-9 and TRBJ2-1; 8 bases map to TRBD2. The germline gives CDR1 SEHNR, CDR2 FQNEAQ (reference sequence). This CDR3 is 14 amino acids long. With 5 bases clipped from V and 4 bases from J, the junction kept 4 bases outside the gene matches. The CDR3: CASSRAGVYNEQFF. The CDR3 coding sequence is TGTGCCAGCAGCAGAGCGGGGGTGTACAATGAGCAGTTCTTC.

The rearrangement joins TRBV29-1 to TRBJ2-2; no clear D gene. Germline V gene sequence: CDR1 SQVTM, CDR2 ANQGSEA. This CDR3 has 11 amino acids. Trimming shortened V by 4 bases and J by 5 bases, and 5 bases separated the two germline ends. The CDR3 DNA follows: TGCAGCGTTGTCCAAACCGGGGAGCTGTTTTTT. Amino acid sequence: CSVVQTGELFF.

This clone was recorded once. This sequence joins TRBV29-1 and TRBJ1-2, with 8 bases fitting TRBD1. Losses at the gene ends were 6 bases for V and 6 bases for J; bases not matched to a gene: 3. Germline V gene data show CDR1 as SQVTM and CDR2 as ANQGSEA. The CDR3 loop spans 11 amino acids. The CDR3 sequence is CSVRTGNGYTF. The CDR3 DNA is TGCAGCGTGAGGACAGGGAATGGCTACACCTTC.

As regards this clone: Other nucleotide sequences from this sample produce the same CDR3. The chain joins TRBV27 to TRBJ1-2; D ambiguous. With 6 bases removed from V and 1 base from J, the gap between germline ends came to 9 bases. The V gene's germline CDR1 is MNHEY and CDR2 SMNVEV (reference sequence). This CDR3 has 13 residues. CDR3 protein: CASSLRSNYGYTF. The CDR3 DNA reads as TGTGCCAGCAGCCTTCGGAGTAACTATGGCTACACCTTC.

The chain links TRBV4-1 to TRBJ1-1, with D perhaps matching TRBD1 (6 bases). V lost 4 bases and J lost 2, with 23 bases in between. Germline CDR1 reads MGHRA; CDR2 reads YSYEKL. CDR3 length: 18 amino acids. For the CDR3, the DNA is TGCGCCAGCAGCCCAAGGGGAATCGGGGGCGGAATTAACACTGAAGCTTTCTTT. It codes for CASSPRGIGGGINTEAFF.

The chain links TRBV29-1 to TRBJ1-2, with D unclear. The CDR3 is 12 amino acids. Trimming stripped 2 bases from V and 3 bases from J, with 7 bases between. CDR1 is SQVTM, CDR2 ANQGSEA, per germline. The CDR3, as DNA: TGCAGCGTTGAAAAGGGTTACTATGGCTACACCTTC. Protein: CSVEKGYYGYTF.

The chain combines TRBV30 with TRBJ1-1; TRBD1 matches 7 bases. The CDR3 has 14 residues. Per germline, CDR1 GTSNPN and CDR2 SVGIG (reference sequence). Trimming removed 7 bases from V and 1 base from J; junction bases left unmatched: 9. CDR3 DNA: TGTGCCTACGACAGGGTAGTTCGGAACACTGAAGCTTTCTTT. This sequence encodes CAYDRVVRNTEAFF. Looking up the rest from reference TRBV30 and TRBJ1-1 gives the full variable domain: SQTIHQWPATLVQPVGSPLSLECTVEGTSNPNLYWYRQAAGRGLQLLFYSVGIGQISSEVPQNLSASRPQDRQFILSSKKLLLSDSGFYLCAYDRVVRNTEAFFGQGTRLTVV.

The rearrangement links TRBV6-1 to TRBJ1-1, with D possibly TRBD1 on 6 matching bases. Trimming removed 1 base at V and 1 base at J, with 10 bases between. This CDR3 is built from 15 residues. Germline loops: CDR1 MNHNS, CDR2 SASEGT. CDR3 in amino acids: CASSEEAGANTEAFF. Written as DNA, the CDR3 is TGTGCCAGCAGTGAAGAGGCAGGGGCGAACACTGAAGCTTTCTTT.

This sequence joins TRBV29-1 and TRBJ2-5; D tentatively fits TRBD1 or TRBD2 (5 bases each). V was trimmed by 3 bases and J by 5 bases, leaving 16 bases between them. Looked up from germline, CDR1 is SQVTM and CDR2 is ANQGSEA. CDR3 size: 14 residues. The CDR3 here is CSVDLDPRDETQYF. CDR3 nucleotides: TGCAGCGTTGATCTGGATCCCAGGGACGAGACCCAGTACTTC.

The chain carries TRBV15 and TRBJ2-1; D not certain. The V end lost 6 bases, the J end lost 9 bases, and 9 bases lay between the germline ends. The CDR3 covers 11 residues. The germline V gene has CDR1 LNHNV and CDR2 YYDKDF (reference sequence). The DNA for the CDR3 is TGTGCCACCAGTCCTGGCACTGAGCAGTTCTTC. This sequence encodes CATSPGTEQFF. Supplemented by reference TRBV15 and TRBJ2-1, the full variable domain reads DAMVIQNPRYQVTQFGKPVTLSCSQTLNHNVMYWYQQKSSQAPKLLFHYYDKDFNNEADTPDNFQSRRPNTSFCFLDIRSPGLGDTAMYLCATSPGTEQFFGPGTRLTVL.

The count of this clone is one. The chain links TRBV2 to TRBJ2-2; D gene unclear. The CDR3 totals 15 residues. The germline CDR1 and CDR2 sequences are SNHLY and FYNNEI. Trimming took 2 bases from V and 0 from J, leaving 7 bases between them. The CDR3 is CASSEKRSNTGELFF. CDR3 coding DNA: TGTGCCAGCAGTGAAAAGCGTTCGAACACCGGGGAGCTGTTTTTT.

Worth noting for this clone: The sample has other DNA sequences that encode this CDR3 too. This chain links TRBV7-9 with TRBJ1-1; D call uncertain. This CDR3 contains 12 residues. Looked up from germline, CDR1 is SEHNR and CDR2 is FQNEAQ (reference sequence). Trimming left V 1 base short and J 5 bases short, with 5 bases between. The CDR3 nucleotides read TGTGCCAGCAGCTTAGGGGTTACTGAAGCTTTCTTT. This gives the protein CASSLGVTEAFF.

CDR3 DNA sequence: TGTGCCAGCAGTTTAGGGACAGGGGGCCGGGGCTACACCTTC. Its translation: CASSLGTGGRGYTF. V is TRBV27 and J is TRBJ1-2; 12 positions agree with TRBD1. J lost 8 bases, V lost 2 bases, and 3 bases had no gene match. Germline-derived CDR1 and CDR2 are MNHEY and SMNVEV (reference sequence). The CDR3 consists of 14 residues.

The chain employs TRBV4-1 and TRBJ1-1, with TRBD1 as a possible D gene (6 bases). Trimming left V 5 bases short and J 7 bases short, with 20 bases between. The CDR3 is made up of 15 amino acids. Germline-derived CDR1 and CDR2 are MGHRA and YSYEKL. The CDR3 DNA reads TGCGCCAGCAGCTCAAATACGGGGGCTAGAAATGAAGCTTTCTTT. As protein: CASSSNTGARNEAFF.

The chain couples TRBV25-1 to TRBJ2-3, with D hard to call. V was trimmed by 1 base and J by 6 bases, leaving 2 bases between them. The CDR3 length is 11 residues. Germline V CDR1 and CDR2: MGHDK, SYGVNS. CDR3 nucleotide sequence: TGTGCCAGCAGTGAATCCGATACGCAGTATTTT. Translation gives CASSESDTQYF.

The CDR3 DNA reads TGTGCCAGCAGTCCAGATTTCGAATACTATGGCTACACCTTC. Translation gives CASSPDFEYYGYTF. J is TRBJ1-2 and V is TRBV27; the D is unclear. CDR3 length equals 14 residues. Trimming removed 5 bases from V and 3 bases from J, with 13 bases in between. Germline V gene sequence: CDR1 MNHEY, CDR2 SMNVEV (reference sequence).

This clone showed up just once. J is TRBJ1-2 and V is TRBV7-8; D not resolved. The CDR3 is 13 amino acids. Germline V gives CDR1 SGHVS, CDR2 FQNEAQ. Trimming cost V 1 base and J 6 bases, with 9 bases left between them. This chain's CDR3 is CASSLVREDGYTF. DNA of the CDR3: TGTGCCAGCAGCTTAGTAAGGGAAGATGGCTACACCTTC.